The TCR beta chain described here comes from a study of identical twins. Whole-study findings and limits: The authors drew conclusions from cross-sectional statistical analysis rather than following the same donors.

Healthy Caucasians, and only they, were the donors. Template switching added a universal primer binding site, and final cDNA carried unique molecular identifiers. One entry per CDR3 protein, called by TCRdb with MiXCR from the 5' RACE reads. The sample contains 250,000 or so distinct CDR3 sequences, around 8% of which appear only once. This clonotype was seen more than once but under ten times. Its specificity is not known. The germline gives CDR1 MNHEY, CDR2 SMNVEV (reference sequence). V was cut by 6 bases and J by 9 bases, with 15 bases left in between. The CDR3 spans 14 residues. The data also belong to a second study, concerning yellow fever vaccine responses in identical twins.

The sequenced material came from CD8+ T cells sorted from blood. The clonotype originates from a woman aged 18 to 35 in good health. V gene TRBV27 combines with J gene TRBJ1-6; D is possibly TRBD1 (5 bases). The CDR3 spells CASSPRGGASPLHF. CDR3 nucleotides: TGTGCCAGCAGCCCCCGGGGGGGTGCTTCACCCCTCCACTTT.